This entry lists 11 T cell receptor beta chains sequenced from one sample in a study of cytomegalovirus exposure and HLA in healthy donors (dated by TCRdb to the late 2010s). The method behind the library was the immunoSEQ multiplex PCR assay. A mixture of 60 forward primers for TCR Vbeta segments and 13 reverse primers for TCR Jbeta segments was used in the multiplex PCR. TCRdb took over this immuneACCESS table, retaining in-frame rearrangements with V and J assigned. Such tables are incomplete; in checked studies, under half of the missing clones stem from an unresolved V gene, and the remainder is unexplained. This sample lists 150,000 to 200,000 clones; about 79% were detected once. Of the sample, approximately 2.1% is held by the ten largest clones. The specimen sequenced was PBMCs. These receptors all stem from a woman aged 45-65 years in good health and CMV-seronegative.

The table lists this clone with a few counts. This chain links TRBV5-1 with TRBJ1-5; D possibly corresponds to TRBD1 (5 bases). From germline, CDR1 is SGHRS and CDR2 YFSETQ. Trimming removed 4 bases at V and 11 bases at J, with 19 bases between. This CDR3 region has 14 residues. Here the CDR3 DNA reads TGCGCCAGCAGCCCAGGGCCCGGAGATTCGGCCCAGCATTTT. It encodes CASSPGPGDSAQHF.

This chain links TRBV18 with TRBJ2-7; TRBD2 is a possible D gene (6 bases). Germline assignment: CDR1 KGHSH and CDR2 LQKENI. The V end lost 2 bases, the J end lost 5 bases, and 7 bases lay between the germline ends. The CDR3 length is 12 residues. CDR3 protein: CASSPGGNEQYF. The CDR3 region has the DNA TGTGCCAGCTCACCAGGAGGGAACGAGCAGTACTTC.

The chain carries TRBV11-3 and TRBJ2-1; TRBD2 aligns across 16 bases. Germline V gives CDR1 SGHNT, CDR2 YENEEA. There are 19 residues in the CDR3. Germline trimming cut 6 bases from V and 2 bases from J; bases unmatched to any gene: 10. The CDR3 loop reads CASSRDGTSGRGTYNEQFF. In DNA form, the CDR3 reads TGTGCCAGCAGTAGAGACGGGACTAGCGGGAGGGGGACCTACAATGAGCAGTTCTTC.

CDR3 residues: CASRNRDRGYSNQPQHF. DNA for the CDR3: TGTGCCAGCAGGAACCGGGACAGGGGGTATAGCAATCAGCCCCAGCATTTT. V is TRBV28 and J is TRBJ1-5; 11 nucleotides line up with TRBD1. V lost 6 bases, J lost 0 bases, and 7 bases stayed unmatched. The CDR3 runs 17 residues. In germline, CDR1 is MDHEN, CDR2 SYDVKM. Based on the CDR3 plus reference TRBV28 and TRBJ1-5, the full variable domain is DVKVTQSSRYLVKRTGEKVFLECVQDMDHENMFWYRQDPGLGLRLIYFSYDVKMKEKGDIPEGYSVSREKKERFSLILESASTNQTSMYLCASRNRDRGYSNQPQHFGDGTRLSIL.

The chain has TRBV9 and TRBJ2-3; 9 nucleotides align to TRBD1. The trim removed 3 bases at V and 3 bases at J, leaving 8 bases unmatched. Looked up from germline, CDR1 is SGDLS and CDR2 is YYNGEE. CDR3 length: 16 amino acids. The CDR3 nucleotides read TGTGCCAGCAGCGAGGGACCCGGGACAGGGACAGATACGCAGTATTTT. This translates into CASSEGPGTGTDTQYF.

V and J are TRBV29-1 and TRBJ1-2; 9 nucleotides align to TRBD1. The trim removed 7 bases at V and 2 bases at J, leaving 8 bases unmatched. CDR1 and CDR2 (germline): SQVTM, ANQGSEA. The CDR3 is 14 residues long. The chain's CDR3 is CSAKGQGRNYGYTF. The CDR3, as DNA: TGCAGCGCCAAGGGACAGGGCAGAAACTATGGCTACACCTTC.

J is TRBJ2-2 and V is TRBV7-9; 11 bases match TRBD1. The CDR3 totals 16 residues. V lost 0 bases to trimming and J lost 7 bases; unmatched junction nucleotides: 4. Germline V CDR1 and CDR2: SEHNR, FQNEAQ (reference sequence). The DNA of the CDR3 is TGTGCCAGCAGCTTAGCGGACAGGGGGCGCAGCGGGGAGCTGTTTTTT. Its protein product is CASSLADRGRSGELFF.

CDR3 bases: TGCGCCAGCAGCTTGGATCCCGGACAGGTCCAAGAGACCCAGTACTTC. It specifies CASSLDPGQVQETQYF. V gene TRBV5-1 combines with J gene TRBJ2-5; 7 nucleotides agree with TRBD1. CDR1 and CDR2 (germline): SGHRS, YFSETQ. V dropped 0 bases and J dropped 1; count of bases not matched to a gene: 6. The CDR3 length is 16 residues.

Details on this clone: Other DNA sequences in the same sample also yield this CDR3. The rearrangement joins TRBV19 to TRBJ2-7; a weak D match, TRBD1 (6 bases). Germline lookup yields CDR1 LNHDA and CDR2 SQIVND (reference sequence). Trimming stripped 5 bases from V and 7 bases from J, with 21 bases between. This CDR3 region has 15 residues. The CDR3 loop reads CASSPRSGTPLEQYF. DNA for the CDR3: TGTGCCAGTAGTCCCCGTTCCGGGACACCCTTAGAGCAGTACTTC. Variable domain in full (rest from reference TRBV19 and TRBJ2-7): DGGITQSPKYLFRKEGQNVTLSCEQNLNHDAMYWYRQDPGQGLRLIYYSQIVNDFQKGDIAEGYSVSREKKESFPLTVTSAQKNPTAFYLCASSPRSGTPLEQYFGPGTRLTVT.

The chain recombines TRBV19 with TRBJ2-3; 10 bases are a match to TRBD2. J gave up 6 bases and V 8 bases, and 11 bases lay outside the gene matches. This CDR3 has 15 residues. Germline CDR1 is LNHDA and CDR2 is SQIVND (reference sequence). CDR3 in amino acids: CASGPSGGTGDTQYF. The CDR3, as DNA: TGTGCCAGTGGACCTAGCGGGGGCACCGGGGATACGCAGTATTTT.

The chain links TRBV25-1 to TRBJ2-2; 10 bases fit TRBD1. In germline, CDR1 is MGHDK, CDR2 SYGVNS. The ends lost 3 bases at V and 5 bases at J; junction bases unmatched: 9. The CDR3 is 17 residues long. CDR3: CASSETGGASWTGELFF. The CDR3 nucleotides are TGTGCCAGCAGTGAGACAGGGGGCGCGTCTTGGACCGGGGAGCTGTTTTTT.